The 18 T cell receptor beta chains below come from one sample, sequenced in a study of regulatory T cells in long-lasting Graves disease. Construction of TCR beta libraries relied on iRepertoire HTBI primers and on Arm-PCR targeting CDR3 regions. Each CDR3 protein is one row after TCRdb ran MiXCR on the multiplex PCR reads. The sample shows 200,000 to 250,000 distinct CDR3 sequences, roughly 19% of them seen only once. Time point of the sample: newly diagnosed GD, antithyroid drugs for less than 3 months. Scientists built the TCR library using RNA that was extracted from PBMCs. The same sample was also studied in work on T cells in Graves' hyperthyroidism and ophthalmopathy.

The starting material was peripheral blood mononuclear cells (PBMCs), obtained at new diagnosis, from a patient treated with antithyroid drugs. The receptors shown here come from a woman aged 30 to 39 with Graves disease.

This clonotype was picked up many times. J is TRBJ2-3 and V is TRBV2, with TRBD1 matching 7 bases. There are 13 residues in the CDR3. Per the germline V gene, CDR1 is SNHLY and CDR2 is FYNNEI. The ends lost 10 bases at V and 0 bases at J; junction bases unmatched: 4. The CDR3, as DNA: TGTGCCACCGGACAGGAGAGCACAGATACGCAGTATTTT. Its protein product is CATGQESTDTQYF.

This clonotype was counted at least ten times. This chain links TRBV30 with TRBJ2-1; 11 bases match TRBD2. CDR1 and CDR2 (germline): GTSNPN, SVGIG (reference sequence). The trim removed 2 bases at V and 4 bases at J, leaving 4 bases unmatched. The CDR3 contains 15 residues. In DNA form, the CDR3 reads TGTGCCTGGAGTTTAGGGACTAGCGGATACAATGAGCAGTTCTTC. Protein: CAWSLGTSGYNEQFF.

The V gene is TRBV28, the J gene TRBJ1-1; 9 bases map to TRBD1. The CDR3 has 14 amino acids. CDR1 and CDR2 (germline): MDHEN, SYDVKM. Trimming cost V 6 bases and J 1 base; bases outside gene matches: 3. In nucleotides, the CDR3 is TGTGCCAGCAGGACAGGGGGGCAGAACACTGAAGCTTTCTTT. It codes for CASRTGGQNTEAFF.

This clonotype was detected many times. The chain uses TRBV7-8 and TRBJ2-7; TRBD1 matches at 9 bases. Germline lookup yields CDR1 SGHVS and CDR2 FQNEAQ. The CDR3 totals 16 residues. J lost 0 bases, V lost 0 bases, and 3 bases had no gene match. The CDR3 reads CASSLAGDRASYEQYF. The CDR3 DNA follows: TGTGCCAGCAGCTTAGCGGGGGACAGGGCCTCCTACGAGCAGTACTTC.

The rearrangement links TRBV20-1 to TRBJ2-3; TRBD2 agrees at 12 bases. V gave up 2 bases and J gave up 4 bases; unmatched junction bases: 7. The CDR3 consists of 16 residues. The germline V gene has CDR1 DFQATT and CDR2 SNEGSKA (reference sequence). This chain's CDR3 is CSARRRLAGAADTQYF. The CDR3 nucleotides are TGCAGTGCTAGACGGAGACTAGCGGGGGCTGCAGATACGCAGTATTTT.

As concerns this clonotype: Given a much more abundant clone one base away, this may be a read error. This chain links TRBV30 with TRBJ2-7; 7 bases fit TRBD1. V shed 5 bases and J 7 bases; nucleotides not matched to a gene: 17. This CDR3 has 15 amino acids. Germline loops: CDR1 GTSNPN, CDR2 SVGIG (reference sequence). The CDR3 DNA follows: TGTGCCTGGCGTCCGGACAGGAGTGTACGGGTTGAGCAGTACTTC. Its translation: CAWRPDRSVRVEQYF. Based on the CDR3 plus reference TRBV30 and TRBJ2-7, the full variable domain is SQTIHQWPATLVQPVGSPLSLECTVEGTSNPNLYWYRQAAGRGLQLLFYSVGIGQISSEVPQNLSASRPQDRQFILSSKKLLLSDSGFYLCAWRPDRSVRVEQYFGPGTRLTVT.

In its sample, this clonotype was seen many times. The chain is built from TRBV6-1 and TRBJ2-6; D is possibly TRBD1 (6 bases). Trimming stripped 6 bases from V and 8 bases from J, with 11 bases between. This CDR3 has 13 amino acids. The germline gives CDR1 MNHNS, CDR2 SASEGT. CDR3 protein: CASRPTGTNVLTF. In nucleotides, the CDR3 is TGTGCCAGCAGACCGACAGGTACCAACGTCCTGACTTTC.

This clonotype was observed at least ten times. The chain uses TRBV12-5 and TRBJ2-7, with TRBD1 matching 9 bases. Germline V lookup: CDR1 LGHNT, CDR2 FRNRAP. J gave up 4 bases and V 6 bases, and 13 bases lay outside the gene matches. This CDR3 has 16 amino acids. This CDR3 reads CASGLRTGGEGYEQYF. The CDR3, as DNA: TGTGCTAGTGGGTTGAGAACAGGGGGCGAAGGATACGAGCAGTACTTC. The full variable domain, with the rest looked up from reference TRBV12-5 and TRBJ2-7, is DARVTQTPRHKVTEMGQEVTMRCQPILGHNTVFWYRQTMMQGLELLAYFRNRAPLDDSGMPKDRFSAEMPDATLATLKIQPSEPRDSAVYFCASGLRTGGEGYEQYFGPGTRLTVT.

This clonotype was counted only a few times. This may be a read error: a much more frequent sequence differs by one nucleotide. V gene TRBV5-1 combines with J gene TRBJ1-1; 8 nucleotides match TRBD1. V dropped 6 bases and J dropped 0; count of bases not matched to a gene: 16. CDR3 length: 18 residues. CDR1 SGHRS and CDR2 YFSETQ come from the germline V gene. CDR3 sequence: CASNKDRAVYRMNTEAFF. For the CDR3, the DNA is TGCGCCAGCAATAAGGACAGGGCGGTTTACAGGATGAACACTGAAGCTTTCTTT.

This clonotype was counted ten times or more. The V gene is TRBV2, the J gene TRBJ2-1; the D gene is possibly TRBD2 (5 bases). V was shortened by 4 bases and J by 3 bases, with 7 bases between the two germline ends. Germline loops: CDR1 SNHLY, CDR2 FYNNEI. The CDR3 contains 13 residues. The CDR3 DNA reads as TGTGCCAGCAGTGGGACTTACTACAATGAGCAGTTCTTC. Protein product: CASSGTYYNEQFF.

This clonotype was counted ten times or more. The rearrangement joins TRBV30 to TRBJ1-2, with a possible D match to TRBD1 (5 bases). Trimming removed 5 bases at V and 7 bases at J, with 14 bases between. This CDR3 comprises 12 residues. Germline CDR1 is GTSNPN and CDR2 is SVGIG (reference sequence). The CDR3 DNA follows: TGTGCCTGGGGGCAGGGACTAGGTGGCTACACCTTC. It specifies CAWGQGLGGYTF.

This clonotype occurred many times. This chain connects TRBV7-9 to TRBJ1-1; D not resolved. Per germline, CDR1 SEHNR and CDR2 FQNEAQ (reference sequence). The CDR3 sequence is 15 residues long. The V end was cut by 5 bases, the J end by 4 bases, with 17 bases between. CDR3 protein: CASSPLKGLSTEAFF. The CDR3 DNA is TGTGCCAGCAGCCCCCTAAAAGGGCTGAGCACTGAAGCTTTCTTT.

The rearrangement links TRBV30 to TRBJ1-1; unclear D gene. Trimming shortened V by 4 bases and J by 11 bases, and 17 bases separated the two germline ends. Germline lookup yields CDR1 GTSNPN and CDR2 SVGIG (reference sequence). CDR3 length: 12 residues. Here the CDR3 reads CAWTGVSRQAFF. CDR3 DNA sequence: TGTGCCTGGACAGGTGTCAGCCGCCAGGCTTTCTTT. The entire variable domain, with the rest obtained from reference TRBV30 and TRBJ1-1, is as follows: SQTIHQWPATLVQPVGSPLSLECTVEGTSNPNLYWYRQAAGRGLQLLFYSVGIGQISSEVPQNLSASRPQDRQFILSSKKLLLSDSGFYLCAWTGVSRQAFFGQGTRLTVV.

CDR3 nucleotides: TGTGCCAGCAGTTTAGGGGGGCGGGATGAAGCTTTCTTT. Its translation: CASSLGGRDEAFF. The chain carries TRBV27 and TRBJ1-1; D possibly corresponds to TRBD1 (6 bases). V lost 2 bases to trimming and J lost 7 bases, with 11 bases between them. Looked up from germline, CDR1 is MNHEY and CDR2 is SMNVEV (reference sequence). The CDR3 consists of 13 residues.

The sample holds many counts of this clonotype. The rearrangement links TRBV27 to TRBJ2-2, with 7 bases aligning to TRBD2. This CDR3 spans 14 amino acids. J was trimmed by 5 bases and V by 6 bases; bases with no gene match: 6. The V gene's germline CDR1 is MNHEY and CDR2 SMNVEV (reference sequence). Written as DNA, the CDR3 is TGTGCCAGCAGACCTAGCGGTCCGACCGGGGAGCTGTTTTTT. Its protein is CASRPSGPTGELFF.

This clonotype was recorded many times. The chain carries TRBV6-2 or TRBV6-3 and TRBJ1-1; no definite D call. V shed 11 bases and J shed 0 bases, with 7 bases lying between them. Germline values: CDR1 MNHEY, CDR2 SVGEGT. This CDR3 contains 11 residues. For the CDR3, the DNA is TGTGCCTTGCACCTGAACACTGAAGCTTTCTTT. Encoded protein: CALHLNTEAFF.

The CDR3 DNA is TGTGCCAGCAGCCGTTTTAGCGGGGTGAGCTCCTACGAGCAGTACTTC. Translation: CASSRFSGVSSYEQYF. This chain joins TRBV5-5 and TRBJ2-7, with TRBD2 matching over 8 bases. This CDR3 has 16 residues. Germline V gene sequence: CDR1 SGHKS, CDR2 YYEKEE (reference sequence). The junction had 9 bases not matched to a gene; V was cut back by 4 bases and J by 0 bases.

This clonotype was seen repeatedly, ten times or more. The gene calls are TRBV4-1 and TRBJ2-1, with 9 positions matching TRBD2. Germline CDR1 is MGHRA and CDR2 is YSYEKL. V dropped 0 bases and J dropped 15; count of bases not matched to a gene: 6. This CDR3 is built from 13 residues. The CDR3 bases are TGCGCCAGCAGCCAAGATATGCGGGGGGGCCGGTTCTTC. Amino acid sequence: CASSQDMRGGRFF.